This T cell receptor (beta chain) was identified in a study of OX40 agonist ivuxolimab in advanced cancers. Study-level background: Intravenous ivuxolimab was administered to patients every 2 weeks at 0.01 to 10 mg/kg.

Sequencing was performed with immunoSEQ multiplex PCR; in TCRdb, only in-frame clones are kept and a portion is missing. This repertoire shows about 21,000 clones, around nine tenths found once; its top ten account for approximately 12%. The source is an adult with an advanced solid tumor such as melanoma, head and neck, liver or kidney cancer. The sequenced sample was CD4+ or CD8+ T cells sorted from blood, obtained in a trial of the OX40 agonist ivuxolimab.

In nucleotides, the CDR3 is TGTGCCAGCTCCGGGGCAGGCTCCACAGATACGCAGTATTTT. It translates to CASSGAGSTDTQYF. The chain employs TRBV5-4 and TRBJ2-3; D may be TRBD1 or TRBD2 (5 bases each). The germline V gene encodes CDR1 SGHNT and CDR2 YYREEE (reference sequence). V was pared by 7 bases and J by 2 bases, with 14 bases between. The CDR3 runs to 14 residues. Together with reference TRBV5-4 and TRBJ2-3, the CDR3 gives the full variable domain: ETGVTQSPTHLIKTRGQQVTLRCSSQSGHNTVSWYQQALGQGPQFIFQYYREEENGRGNFPPRFSGLQFPNYSSELNVNALELDDSALYLCASSGAGSTDTQYFGPGTRLTVL.